This TCR beta chain appears in the sequencing data of a study of blood T cell repertoires in COVID-19. Overall study: The United States, Italy and Spain were the sources of the acute and convalescent COVID-19 samples. PBMCs, B-cell-depleted T cells, or T cells were the source of the cDNA or gDNA that made up the material.

Assay used: immunoSEQ multiplex PCR; TCRdb lists only in-frame clones, some missing. The sample consists of around 76,000 clones, approximately 80% of them appearing once. The CDR3 runs to 15 residues. CDR1 MNHEY and CDR2 SVGAGI come from the germline V gene. Trimming took 0 bases from V and 2 from J, leaving 10 bases between them. Seattle researchers signed up patients amid active infection and tracked them longitudinally. What was sequenced was peripheral blood. This rearrangement joins TRBV6-5 to TRBJ2-5; D not certain. The source of this sequence is a man aged 50 to 59 with COVID-19, enrolled during active disease. Written as DNA, the CDR3 is TGTGCCAGCAGTTACTCGATAACAGTACAAGAGACCCAGTACTTC. Its translation is CASSYSITVQETQYF.